This is a list of T cell receptor beta chains from one sample in a study of CD8 T cells in ankylosing spondylitis. TCRdb called the 5' RACE reads again in MiXCR, with one record for every CDR3 protein. This repertoire shows approximately 260,000 distinct CDR3 sequences, about 18% found once; its top ten account for under 40%. Sequencing was carried out using blood, either unsorted or a sorted T cell fraction (not recorded which). The receptors stem from a male donor with ankylosing spondylitis or in good health (not recorded which). The CDR3 runs from the conserved cysteine through the conserved F or W. Fields, in order: V gene, clone size, D gene, J gene, CDR3 DNA, CDR3 protein. D genes are given only for firm matches. Clone size, where shown, is once, few, many, or a class for clones that have expanded.

>TRBV12-3/TRBV12-4|many|NA|TRBJ2-2
TGTGCCAGCAGTTTGTCACTGGCCGGGGAGCTGTTTTTT
CASSLSLAGELFF
>TRBV29-1|many|TRBD2|TRBJ2-1
TGCAGCGTTCGCGGGAGGGCCAATGAGCAGTTCTTC
CSVRGRANEQFF
>TRBV29-1|few|NA|TRBJ2-5
TGCAGCGTTGAACAGGGAACAGAGACCCAGTACTTC
CSVEQGTETQYF
>TRBV29-1|NA|NA|TRBJ2-3
TGCAGCGTCCTCAGCAGCACAGATACGCAGTATTTT
CSVLSSTDTQYF
>TRBV7-2|NA|TRBD1|TRBJ2-1
TGTGCCAGCTGCTATCCCAGGACAGGGCTTAATGAGCAGTTCTTC
CASCYPRTGLNEQFF
>TRBV25-1|NA|TRBD1|TRBJ2-7
TGTGCCAGCAGTGACAGGGGGAGAGATCAGTACTTC
CASSDRGRDQYF
>TRBV15|NA|TRBD2|TRBJ2-2
TGTGCCACCAGCAGAGATAACCCTGATGGGTTAGCGGGAAGCCTCACCGGGGAGCTGTTTTTT
CATSRDNPDGLAGSLTGELFF
>TRBV6-1|few|TRBD2|TRBJ2-3
TGTGCCAGCAGCCTCTCGCGGGAGGCCACCCGTGATACGCAGTATTTT
CASSLSREATRDTQYF
>TRBV5-1|few|NA|TRBJ2-7
TGCGCCAGCAGCTTGGGGCTAGGTACCTACGAGCAGTACTTC
CASSLGLGTYEQYF
>TRBV4-1|NA|NA|TRBJ1-3
TGCGCCAGCAGCCAATCCATTCGCTCTGGAAACACCATATATTTT
CASSQSIRSGNTIYF
>TRBV5-4|NA|NA|TRBJ2-7
TGTGCCAGCAGCGAAGGAACGGGCTACGAGCAGTACTTC
CASSEGTGYEQYF
>TRBV29-1|NA|TRBD1|TRBJ2-7
TGCAGCGTTGAATTGGGACAGGGGGCACTCGAGCAGTACTTC
CSVELGQGALEQYF
>TRBV12-5|few|NA|TRBJ2-1
TGTGCTAGTGGTTTGGGGGGACTTCACAATGAGCAGTTCTTC
CASGLGGLHNEQFF
>TRBV20-1|few|NA|TRBJ1-3
TGCAGTGCTCTCCTTCCAGGACATGGAAACACCATATATTTT
CSALLPGHGNTIYF
>TRBV20-1|few|NA|TRBJ2-7
TGCAGTGCTAGAGGGGGCGGCTACGAGCAGTACTTC
CSARGGGYEQYF
>TRBV29-1|many|TRBD1|TRBJ2-7
TGCAGCGTTGGGACAGGGCTGTCGGACGAGCAGTACTTC
CSVGTGLSDEQYF
>TRBV7-9|NA|NA|TRBJ2-7
TGTGCCAGCAGCTTAGGTTCCGGGCCTCAGCAGTACTTC
CASSLGSGPQQYF
>TRBV15|once|NA|TRBJ2-3
TGTGCCACCAGCGAGTACCGGTCAACTAGCACAGATACGCAGTATTTT
CATSEYRSTSTDTQYF
>TRBV25-1|NA|TRBD1|TRBJ1-2
TGTGCCAGCAGTGGGGACAGGGAGGACTATGGCTACACCTTC
CASSGDREDYGYTF
>TRBV6-2/TRBV6-3|many|NA|TRBJ2-3
TGTGCCAGCAGTTACTACGGGTCGGGGGATACGCAGTATTTT
CASSYYGSGDTQYF
>TRBV4-2|few|NA|TRBJ1-2
TGTGCCAGCAGCCAAGATCGGTGGGGCGGTGACTATGGCTACACCTTC
CASSQDRWGGDYGYTF
>TRBV4-1|few|TRBD2|TRBJ2-1
TGCGCCAGCAGCCAAGAGCCCCAACTAGCGGGGTACAATGAGCAGTTCTTC
CASSQEPQLAGYNEQFF
>TRBV3-1|NA|NA|TRBJ1-1
TGTGCCAGCAGCCAGGACGGTGGAGGGACTGAAGCTTTCTTT
CASSQDGGGTEAFF
>TRBV4-2|once|TRBD2|TRBJ2-5
TGTGCCAGCAGCCAAGAGCCCGGGAGGGAGGAGACCCAGTACTTC
CASSQEPGREETQYF
>TRBV13|few|NA|TRBJ2-3
TGTGCCAGCACCGTCGGAGGGCAGTCAGATACGCAGTATTTT
CASTVGGQSDTQYF
>TRBV29-1|NA|NA|TRBJ2-7
TGCAGCGTTGTTCTAGCGCTGAGCTCCTACGAGCAGTACTTC
CSVVLALSSYEQYF
>TRBV27|NA|NA|TRBJ2-2
TGTGCCAGCAGTTGGGGGGGACAGGCCGGGGAGCTGTTTTTT
CASSWGGQAGELFF
>TRBV7-8|NA|TRBD2|TRBJ2-1
TGTGCCAGCAGCCACTTAATAGCGGGAGGGCCAAGGGATGAGCAGTTCTTC
CASSHLIAGGPRDEQFF
>TRBV20-1|NA|TRBD1|TRBJ2-7
TGCAGTGCCGAGCCCAGGGGGCCCTCCCCTTACTACGAGCAGTACTTC
CSAEPRGPSPYYEQYF
>TRBV3-1|many|TRBD2|TRBJ2-1
TGTGCCAGCAGCCACTGGGCTAGCGGGAGAGGAATTTACAATGAGCAGTTCTTC
CASSHWASGRGIYNEQFF
>TRBV4-1|many|NA|TRBJ2-3
TGCGCCAGCAGCTCCGACCCGGGGGCCACAGATACGCAGTATTTT
CASSSDPGATDTQYF
>TRBV27|many|NA|TRBJ2-1
TGTGCCAGCAGTTTAGCTAGCGCGAGTCACAATGAGCAGTTCTTC
CASSLASASHNEQFF
>TRBV7-6|few|TRBD2|TRBJ2-3
TGTGCCAGCAGCCTAAGCGGGGGGCCAGATACGCAGTATTTT
CASSLSGGPDTQYF
>TRBV10-3|NA|NA|TRBJ2-3
TGTGCCATCAGTGACGGGCTACGGGCAGATACGCAGTATTTT
CAISDGLRADTQYF
>TRBV5-1|NA|NA|TRBJ2-3
TGCGCCAGCAGCTTGGTGGACACGAAGAGCACAGATACGCAGTATTTT
CASSLVDTKSTDTQYF
>TRBV29-1|few|NA|TRBJ2-6
TGCAGCGTTGTTATTCCCCACTCTGGGGCCAACGTCCTGACTTTC
CSVVIPHSGANVLTF
>TRBV20-1|few|TRBD2|TRBJ2-7
TGCAGTGCGAGGACTAGCGGGATCAACGAGCAGTACTTC
CSARTSGINEQYF
>TRBV4-2|NA|TRBD2|TRBJ2-1
TGTGCCAGCAGCCAAGATTTACTAGCGGGAGGGAATGAGCAGTTCTTC
CASSQDLLAGGNEQFF
>TRBV7-9|many|TRBD2|TRBJ2-1
TGTGCCAGCGGGGGGACTAGCGAATACAATGAGCAGTTCTTC
CASGGTSEYNEQFF
>TRBV7-9|NA|NA|TRBJ2-7
TGTGCCAGCAGCACCGACCTGAGCTACGAGCAGTACTTC
CASSTDLSYEQYF